These 16 T cell receptor beta chains were all obtained from the same sample, sequenced in a study of identical twins. TCRdb re-analysed the 5' RACE reads in MiXCR, keeping a single row per CDR3 protein. The sample lists fewer than 500,000 distinct CDR3 sequences, 24% occurring once. The sample was also reused in another study, on T cells expressing NK-cell markers.

Sequenced material: CD4+ T cells sorted from blood. The receptors were gathered from a young woman in good health.

The rearrangement uses TRBV3-1 and TRBJ1-1, with a tentative D call TRBD1 (6 bases). Looked up from germline, CDR1 is LGHDT and CDR2 is YNNKEL (reference sequence). The CDR3 totals 15 residues. Trimming took off 3 bases at V and 5 bases at J, with 16 bases between the two ends. The CDR3 region has the DNA TGTGCCAGCAGCCACTTCGGGGGGGCCAGGACTGAAGCTTTCTTT. This translates into CASSHFGGARTEAFF.

The chain employs TRBV18 and TRBJ2-3; 9 nucleotides match TRBD2. Germline CDR1 reads KGHSH; CDR2 reads LQKENI. V dropped 2 bases and J dropped 2; count of bases not matched to a gene: 5. This CDR3 contains 16 residues. For the CDR3, the DNA is TGTGCCAGCTCACCATTTAGCGGGAGTCTCACAGATACGCAGTATTTT. This codes for CASSPFSGSLTDTQYF. Together with reference TRBV18 and TRBJ2-3, the CDR3 gives the full variable domain: NAGVMQNPRHLVRRRGQEARLRCSPMKGHSHVYWYRQLPEEGLKFMVYLQKENIIDESGMPKERFSAEFPKEGPSILRIQQVVRGDSAAYFCASSPFSGSLTDTQYFGPGTRLTVL.

The rearrangement uses TRBV2 and TRBJ2-6; tentative D call: TRBD2 (5 bases). In germline, CDR1 is SNHLY, CDR2 FYNNEI. This CDR3 is built from 17 residues. The germline V and J ends were trimmed by 4 bases and 0 bases, with 13 bases remaining between them. The CDR3 is CASSAVRGSSGANVLTF. The CDR3 region has the DNA TGTGCCAGCAGTGCGGTCCGAGGGAGCTCTGGGGCCAACGTCCTGACTTTC.

The chain carries TRBV5-1 and TRBJ2-3, with a tentative D call TRBD2 (6 bases). Germline CDR1 reads SGHRS; CDR2 reads YFSETQ. Between the trimmed V and J ends, which lost 2 bases and 0 bases, there was a span of 13 bases. The CDR3 runs to 16 residues. The CDR3 reads CASSFGTGTSTDTQYF. DNA of the CDR3: TGCGCCAGCAGCTTCGGGACTGGCACAAGCACAGATACGCAGTATTTT.

This clonotype occurred many times. The V and J genes are TRBV5-1 and TRBJ2-3, with 7 nucleotides matching TRBD1. Germline lookup yields CDR1 SGHRS and CDR2 YFSETQ. J lost 5 bases, V lost 7 bases, and 10 bases had no gene match. The CDR3 consists of 14 residues. The CDR3 DNA reads as TGCGCCAGCGCCTTTGACAGGGTCGGAGATACGCAGTATTTT. Protein: CASAFDRVGDTQYF.

This clonotype was found a few times. An end of the junction does not agree with germline; a read error may underlie this. Here the CDR3 reads CASSSDSAGTPWETQHF. CDR3 nucleotide sequence: TGTGCCAGCAGCTCCGACTCTGCCGGGACGCCTTGGGAGACCCAGCACTTC. The V gene is TRBV7-8, the J gene TRBJ2-5; either TRBD1 or TRBD2 may fit D (5 bases each). The CDR3 loop spans 17 amino acids. The germline gives CDR1 SGHVS, CDR2 FQNEAQ. Full variable domain (remainder filled in from reference TRBV7-8 and TRBJ2-5): GAGVSQSPRYKVAKRGQDVALRCDPISGHVSLFWYQQALGQGPEFLTYFQNEAQLDKSGLPSDRFFAERPEGSVSTLKIQRTQQEDSAVYLCASSSDSAGTPWETQHFGPGTRLLVL.

This clonotype was counted at least ten times. This chain joins TRBV5-1 and TRBJ2-3; no definite D call. Germline CDR1 SGHRS, CDR2 YFSETQ. CDR3 length equals 16 residues. V dropped 1 base and J dropped 1 base, with 13 bases sitting between them. Written as DNA, the CDR3 is TGCGCCAGCAGCTTGAAGACTTGGCCCGGCACAGATACGCAGTATTTT. Protein: CASSLKTWPGTDTQYF. Full variable domain (remainder filled in from reference TRBV5-1 and TRBJ2-3): KAGVTQTPRYLIKTRGQQVTLSCSPISGHRSVSWYQQTPGQGLQFLFEYFSETQRNKGNFPGRFSGRQFSNSRSEMNVSTLELGDSALYLCASSLKTWPGTDTQYFGPGTRLTVL.

This clonotype was observed many times. The chain combines TRBV5-1 with TRBJ2-3; unclear D gene. Germline CDR1 SGHRS, CDR2 YFSETQ. The CDR3 loop spans 15 amino acids. The germline V and J ends were trimmed by 0 bases and 4 bases, with 12 bases remaining between them. CDR3 DNA: TGCGCCAGCAGCTTGGGAGGACCGTTAGCAGATACGCAGTATTTT. It encodes CASSLGGPLADTQYF.

This clonotype was counted only a few times. This chain connects TRBV9 to TRBJ2-1; D is undetermined. This CDR3 has 14 amino acids. The germline V gene has CDR1 SGDLS and CDR2 YYNGEE. The V gene lost 0 bases and the J gene lost 5 bases, with 9 bases spanning the gap. This CDR3 is CASSVANPNNEQFF. CDR3 nucleotide sequence: TGTGCCAGCAGCGTAGCTAACCCGAACAATGAGCAGTTCTTC. The variable domain in full, with the rest retrieved from reference TRBV9 and TRBJ2-1, is DSGVTQTPKHLITATGQRVTLRCSPRSGDLSVYWYQQSLDQGLQFLIQYYNGEERAKGNILERFSAQQFPDLHSELNLSSLELGDSALYFCASSVANPNNEQFFGPGTRLTVL.

This clonotype was counted only a few times. The genes are TRBV7-2 and TRBJ2-7; D gene ambiguous. Germline lookup yields CDR1 SGHTA and CDR2 FQGNSA. Trimming shortened V by 2 bases and J by 3 bases, and 14 bases separated the two germline ends. The CDR3 length is 15 residues. The CDR3 bases are TGTGCCAGCAGCTTATCTTTGGCCGAGTACTACGAGCAGTACTTC. It codes for CASSLSLAEYYEQYF.

V usage is TRBV12-3 or TRBV12-4 and J usage is TRBJ2-1; 9 positions agree with TRBD2. The CDR3 is 17 amino acids. Losses at the gene ends were 5 bases for V and 3 bases for J; bases not matched to a gene: 11. DNA for the CDR3: TGTGCCAGCAGTCCAATTAGCGGGAGAGGTAGCTACAATGAGCAGTTCTTC. As protein: CASSPISGRGSYNEQFF.

This clonotype appeared many times. The chain combines TRBV29-1 with TRBJ2-2, with 14 bases identical to TRBD2. Germline CDR1 reads SQVTM; CDR2 reads ANQGSEA. This CDR3 has 16 amino acids. V was pared by 5 bases and J by 5 bases, with 7 bases of the junction left unmatched. The CDR3 spells CSVKGTSGRGTGELFF. Here the CDR3 DNA reads TGCAGCGTTAAAGGGACTAGCGGGAGAGGGACCGGGGAGCTGTTTTTT.

This clonotype was seen ten or more times. The chain uses TRBV6-1 and TRBJ1-2; D ambiguous. Trimming cost V 6 bases and J 0 bases, with 17 bases left between them. Germline V gene sequence: CDR1 MNHNS, CDR2 SASEGT. The CDR3 contains 16 residues. The CDR3, as DNA: TGTGCCAGCAGCGATTGGCCCGGCGGGTCTAACTATGGCTACACCTTC. Protein product: CASSDWPGGSNYGYTF.

This clonotype was found a few times. The chain recombines TRBV5-1 with TRBJ2-5, with 9 bases that match TRBD1. The CDR3 has 15 amino acids. The V gene end was trimmed by 0 bases and the J gene end by 2 bases; junction bases not matched to a gene: 2. CDR1 and CDR2 (germline): SGHRS, YFSETQ. CDR3 region: CASSLGDRGQETQYF. The CDR3 DNA sequence: TGCGCCAGCAGCTTGGGTGACAGGGGGCAAGAGACCCAGTACTTC.

This chain links TRBV29-1 with TRBJ2-3; D uncertain. The CDR3 totals 14 residues. The germline gives CDR1 SQVTM, CDR2 ANQGSEA. Trimming removed 6 bases from V and 2 bases from J, with 15 bases in between. CDR3 DNA sequence: TGCAGCGTCGCCACTCGTACACTCACAGATACGCAGTATTTT. It codes for CSVATRTLTDTQYF.

The rearrangement links TRBV2 to TRBJ2-3; 7 bases line up with TRBD2. The V gene end was trimmed by 6 bases and the J gene end by 1 base; junction bases not matched to a gene: 7. This CDR3 region has 15 residues. The germline CDR1 and CDR2 sequences are SNHLY and FYNNEI. In nucleotides, the CDR3 is TGTGCCAGCAGAACTGCGAGCGGGGGCACAGATACGCAGTATTTT. Its translation: CASRTASGGTDTQYF.